The next 17 T cell receptor beta chains were all read from a single sample in a study of blood T cell repertoires in COVID-19. Generated by immunoSEQ multiplex PCR, the TCRdb table keeps only in-frame clones and is missing some. The sample lists 150,000 to 200,000 clones; around 80% were seen once. The source material was PBMCs or T cells enriched from blood (not recorded which). Receptors originate from a woman between 50 and 59 years old with acute COVID-19.

This chain uses TRBV9 with TRBJ2-5; 9 positions match TRBD1. Germline CDR1 SGDLS, CDR2 YYNGEE. V gave up 2 bases and J gave up 5 bases; unmatched junction bases: 7. CDR3 size: 15 residues. The CDR3 DNA reads TGTGCCAGCAGCGTTGACAGGGGGTCGTCGGAGACCCAGTACTTC. Protein: CASSVDRGSSETQYF.

Here the CDR3 reads CASSPGLAGGPKELFF. CDR3 nucleotide sequence: TGTGCCAGCAGCCCCGGACTAGCGGGGGGACCAAAGGAGCTGTTTTTT. J is TRBJ2-2 and V is TRBV7-8; 14 bases align to TRBD2. With V trimmed by 5 bases and J by 10 bases, 9 bases remained unmatched. This CDR3 has 16 amino acids. Germline V gives CDR1 SGHVS, CDR2 FQNEAQ.

The V gene is TRBV6-5, the J gene TRBJ1-6; TRBD1 matches 7 bases. V lost 0 bases to trimming and J lost 9 bases; unmatched junction nucleotides: 8. The CDR3 has 16 residues. The germline V gene has CDR1 MNHEY and CDR2 SVGAGI. The CDR3 nucleotides are TGTGCCAGCAGTTACTCGATCAGGGGGACATCTTCACCCCTCCACTTT. Protein product: CASSYSIRGTSSPLHF.

This chain uses TRBV4-1 with TRBJ2-1; 13 bases are a match to TRBD2. Germline V lookup: CDR1 MGHRA, CDR2 YSYEKL. The CDR3 is 17 amino acids. V gave up 4 bases and J gave up 4 bases; unmatched junction bases: 7. The CDR3 nucleotides are TGCGCCAGCAGCCTTCGACTAGCGGGGGGCCGATACAATGAGCAGTTCTTC. Translation gives CASSLRLAGGRYNEQFF.

This sequence joins TRBV4-3 and TRBJ1-2, with D unresolved. Trimming removed 0 bases from V and 2 bases from J, with 10 bases in between. Germline lookup yields CDR1 LGHNA and CDR2 YSLEER. This CDR3 contains 15 residues. The CDR3 region has the DNA TGCGCCAGCAGCCAAGATATCCGCGGCAACTATGGCTACACCTTC. Protein: CASSQDIRGNYGYTF.

The chain employs TRBV6-2 or TRBV6-3 and TRBJ2-4, with 7 bases identical to TRBD1. The CDR3 is 16 residues long. V trimming: 5 bases; J trimming: 1 base; junction bases outside the gene matches: 8. The V gene's germline CDR1 is MNHEY and CDR2 SVGEGT. CDR3 coding DNA: TGTGCCAGCAGTAACGGACAGGTTAGGGCCAAAAACATTCAGTACTTC. As protein: CASSNGQVRAKNIQYF.

CDR3 amino acids: CASSEEGNGYTF. For the CDR3, the DNA is TGTGCCAGCAGCGAGGAGGGCAATGGCTACACCTTC. The chain has TRBV9 and TRBJ1-2, with D hard to call. The CDR3 has 12 residues. Germline V gives CDR1 SGDLS, CDR2 YYNGEE. V was trimmed by 3 bases and J by 6 bases, leaving 9 bases between them.

The gene calls are TRBV9 and TRBJ2-3, with TRBD2 matching over 8 bases. CDR3 size: 17 residues. The germline gives CDR1 SGDLS, CDR2 YYNGEE. V was pared by 2 bases and J by 0 bases, with 8 bases of the junction left unmatched. Here the CDR3 reads CASSVRLATTSTDTQYF. The CDR3 coding sequence is TGTGCCAGCAGCGTGAGACTAGCGACGACTAGCACAGATACGCAGTATTTT.

The chain links TRBV21-1 to TRBJ2-2; the table's D call of TRBD1 was not tested on the DNA. TRBV21-1 is marked as a pseudogene. The CDR3 extends over 12 amino acids. The CDR3 bases are TGTGCCAGCAGAACAGCCACCGGGGAGCTGTTTTTT. Its translation: CASRTATGELFF.

This sequence joins TRBV4-2 and TRBJ1-1; D ambiguous. Per the germline V gene, CDR1 is LGHNA and CDR2 is YNFKEQ. The CDR3 totals 16 residues. V lost 0 bases, J lost 4 bases, and 15 bases lay in between. As DNA, the CDR3 is TGTGCCAGCAGCCAAGATCTAAAGCAGCGGGGCACTGAAGCTTTCTTT. This encodes CASSQDLKQRGTEAFF.

V gene TRBV12-3 or TRBV12-4 combines with J gene TRBJ1-4, with 7 nucleotides matching TRBD1. This CDR3 region has 12 residues. With V trimmed by 8 bases and J by 3 bases, 0 bases remained unmatched. The CDR3, as DNA: TGTGCCAGCGGGACAGCTAATGAAAAACTGTTTTTT. It translates to CASGTANEKLFF.

The rearrangement links TRBV7-2 to TRBJ1-5; D unresolved. This CDR3 region has 13 residues. Germline CDR1 and CDR2: SGHTA and FQGNSA. With 0 bases removed from V and 5 bases from J, the gap between germline ends came to 5 bases. The chain's CDR3 is CASSLAPDQPQHF. CDR3 DNA: TGTGCCAGCAGCTTAGCCCCTGATCAGCCCCAGCATTTT.

This clone was recorded only once. This sequence joins TRBV6-6 and TRBJ1-6, with 8 bases aligning to TRBD1. V lost 4 bases, J lost 10 bases, and 3 bases stayed unmatched. Germline V lookup: CDR1 MNHNY, CDR2 SVGAGI (reference sequence). CDR3 length: 13 residues. CDR3 nucleotides: TGTGCCAGCAGTTCCGGACAGGGCTCACCCCTCCACTTT. Its translation: CASSSGQGSPLHF.

CDR3 protein: CAVYRAGGTEAFF. In DNA, the CDR3 is TGTGCCGTCTACAGGGCAGGGGGCACTGAAGCTTTCTTT. This sequence joins TRBV27 and TRBJ1-1; 7 bases align to TRBD1. The V gene's germline CDR1 is MNHEY and CDR2 SMNVEV (reference sequence). The length of the CDR3 is 13 residues. J lost 4 bases, V lost 11 bases, and 10 bases had no gene match.

The V call is TRBV5-6, the J call TRBJ1-6, with D unresolved. Germline V gene data show CDR1 as SGHDT and CDR2 as YYEEEE. CDR3 length: 14 residues. V shed 3 bases and J shed 8 bases, with 12 bases lying between them. DNA for the CDR3: TGTGCCAGCAGCTCGGAGGTCTCGGATTCACCCCTCCACTTT. Residues: CASSSEVSDSPLHF.

J is TRBJ2-7 and V is TRBV5-8; D is perhaps TRBD2 (7 bases). There are 14 residues in the CDR3. V was clipped by 7 bases and J by 6 bases, with 20 bases between them. The germline V gene has CDR1 SGHTS and CDR2 YDEGEE. The CDR3 reads CASGLQGRGGEQYV. The CDR3 region has the DNA TGTGCCAGCGGCCTGCAAGGAAGGGGGGGCGAGCAGTACGTC.

The chain links TRBV5-6 to TRBJ1-6; tentatively, D is TRBD1 (6 bases). The ends were cut back, 5 bases at V and 7 bases at J, with 16 bases in the middle. The CDR3 loop spans 15 amino acids. The V gene's germline CDR1 is SGHDT and CDR2 YYEEEE. CDR3 sequence: CASRRRGLGNSPLHF. The CDR3 DNA reads TGTGCCAGCAGGCGCAGGGGCCTCGGGAATTCACCCCTCCACTTT.